The 28 T cell receptor beta chains below were found in one sample sequenced in a study of blood T cell repertoires in COVID-19. Method: immunoSEQ multiplex PCR; TCRdb's copy keeps in-frame clones and lacks some. The data show approximately 100,000 clones, with around 80% seen just once and about 24% held by the top ten. The sequenced material came from peripheral blood. The receptor set was obtained from a man aged 65 to 79 with acute or convalescent COVID-19.

This rearrangement joins TRBV10-1 to TRBJ1-1; the D gene is possibly TRBD1 (6 bases). The germline CDR1 and CDR2 sequences are WNHNN and SYGVQD (reference sequence). This CDR3 is built from 13 residues. Deletions cut 11 bases from V and 5 bases from J, with 18 bases between. CDR3 in amino acids: CAGYRVIVTEAFF. The CDR3, as DNA: TGCGCCGGATACAGGGTGATAGTTACTGAAGCTTTCTTT.

The chain has TRBV13 and TRBJ2-7; 13 nucleotides line up with TRBD2. The CDR3 is made up of 16 amino acids. Germline V gives CDR1 PRHDT, CDR2 FYEKMQ (reference sequence). Trimming removed 3 bases from V and 5 bases from J; junction bases left unmatched: 7. The CDR3 nucleotides are TGTGCCAGCAGCTTGTGGACTAGCGGGAGATCAAACGAGCAGTACTTC. Residues: CASSLWTSGRSNEQYF.

This clone has a handful of counts. This chain links TRBV11-3 with TRBJ1-1; 8 bases align to TRBD1. V was pared by 4 bases and J by 1 base, with 11 bases of the junction left unmatched. The germline gives CDR1 SGHNT, CDR2 YENEEA. This CDR3 has 17 residues. CDR3 in amino acids: CASSSHPPGGGNTEAFF. In nucleotides, the CDR3 is TGTGCCAGCAGCTCGCATCCCCCAGGGGGCGGGAACACTGAAGCTTTCTTT. The full variable domain, in which reference TRBV11-3 and TRBJ1-1 provide the parts outside the CDR3, is EAGVVQSPRYKIIEKKQPVAFWCNPISGHNTLYWYLQNLGQGPELLIRYENEEAVDDSQLPKDRFSAERLKGVDSTLKIQPAELGDSAVYLCASSSHPPGGGNTEAFFGQGTRLTVV.

The chain carries TRBV28 and TRBJ2-6; TRBD1 matches at 12 bases. With V trimmed by 8 bases and J by 2 bases, 7 bases remained unmatched. This CDR3 has 17 amino acids. Germline V lookup: CDR1 MDHEN, CDR2 SYDVKM. The CDR3 region is CASDGTGGAPGANVLTF. In DNA form, the CDR3 reads TGTGCCAGCGACGGGACAGGGGGCGCCCCTGGGGCCAACGTCCTGACTTTC.

This clone came up a few times. The chain employs TRBV5-1 and TRBJ1-3; no firm D call. V lost 2 bases to trimming and J lost 0 bases, with 9 bases between them. CDR1 and CDR2 (germline): SGHRS, YFSETQ. CDR3 length: 15 amino acids. CDR3: CASSLSLSSGNTIYF. The CDR3 DNA sequence: TGCGCCAGCAGCTTAAGTCTGAGCTCTGGAAACACCATATATTTT.

The J gene is TRBJ1-6, the V gene TRBV16, with D unresolved. CDR1 and CDR2 (germline): KGHSY, FQNENV. Trimming cost V 1 base and J 0 bases, with 10 bases left between them. The CDR3 covers 17 residues. The CDR3 spells CASSQLLATSYNSPLHF. In DNA form, the CDR3 reads TGTGCCAGCAGCCAATTATTGGCAACCTCCTATAATTCACCCCTCCACTTT.

The J gene is TRBJ1-3, the V gene TRBV7-9; 9 bases are shared with TRBD1. The CDR3 length is 16 residues. The junction had 9 bases not matched to a gene; V was cut back by 5 bases and J by 4 bases. Germline CDR1 reads SEHNR; CDR2 reads FQNEAQ (reference sequence). The CDR3 nucleotides read TGTGCCAGCAGCCCTACCCTGGGACAGGGAGGAAACACCATATATTTT. Its protein product is CASSPTLGQGGNTIYF.

The chain recombines TRBV7-6 with TRBJ2-1; 11 bases line up with TRBD2. This CDR3 contains 18 residues. J gave up 0 bases and V 5 bases, and 9 bases lay outside the gene matches. Germline V gives CDR1 SGHVS, CDR2 FNYEAQ. The CDR3 coding sequence is TGTGCCAGCAGCCCCAGGACTAGCGGGCCGAGCTCCTACAATGAGCAGTTCTTC. The encoded protein is CASSPRTSGPSSYNEQFF.

The V call is TRBV10-3, the J call TRBJ2-1; 9 nucleotides match TRBD2. With 4 bases clipped from V and 8 bases from J, the junction kept 9 bases outside the gene matches. The CDR3 is 15 residues long. In germline, CDR1 is ENHRY, CDR2 SYGVKD. The chain's CDR3 is CAISGGLAGTDEQFF. The CDR3 nucleotides read TGTGCCATCAGTGGTGGGCTAGCGGGAACGGATGAGCAGTTCTTC.

This chain joins TRBV4-1 and TRBJ2-7; 8 bases align to TRBD2. Looked up from germline, CDR1 is MGHRA and CDR2 is YSYEKL. There are 14 residues in the CDR3. Trimming at V came to 2 bases and at J to 5 bases, leaving 5 bases not matched to a gene. In DNA form, the CDR3 reads TGCGCCAGCAGCCAAAGCGGGAGTTTCAACGAGCAGTACTTC. Translating gives CASSQSGSFNEQYF.

V and J are TRBV9 and TRBJ2-1, with TRBD1 matching over 8 bases. This CDR3 has 14 amino acids. CDR1 SGDLS and CDR2 YYNGEE come from the germline V gene. V shed 3 bases and J 7 bases; nucleotides not matched to a gene: 6. The CDR3 DNA reads as TGTGCCAGCAGCGCAGGGGGCGGGTTAAATGAGCAGTTCTTC. It is translated as CASSAGGGLNEQFF.

This clone was recorded a few times. V gene TRBV27 combines with J gene TRBJ1-6; no definite D call. Germline CDR1 and CDR2: MNHEY and SMNVEV (reference sequence). CDR3 size: 15 residues. V lost 3 bases and J 10 bases, leaving 16 bases between the germline ends. In DNA form, the CDR3 reads TGTGCCAGCAGTTTTCTCGAGAGGGAAGGGTCACCCCTCCACTTT. It is translated as CASSFLEREGSPLHF.

The rearrangement uses TRBV30 and TRBJ1-4; possibly TRBD1 for D (5 bases). CDR1 and CDR2 from the germline V gene are GTSNPN and SVGIG (reference sequence). The CDR3 has 13 amino acids. Trimming cost V 1 base and J 7 bases, with 10 bases left between them. The CDR3 DNA is TGTGCCTGGAGTGATGACAGTACTGAAAAACTGTTTTTT. Encoded protein: CAWSDDSTEKLFF.

The chain recombines TRBV27 with TRBJ2-3; D gene unclear. The V end was cut by 3 bases, the J end by 1 base, with 8 bases between. The CDR3 totals 14 residues. Germline CDR1 and CDR2: MNHEY and SMNVEV (reference sequence). CDR3 nucleotide sequence: TGTGCCAGCAGTTTTACAGCCCGCACAGATACGCAGTATTTT. The encoded protein is CASSFTARTDTQYF.

The DNA of the CDR3 is TGTGCCAGCAGTAGGCAGCACGGGATGGAGACCCAGTACTTC. It codes for CASSRQHGMETQYF. The rearrangement links TRBV11-3 to TRBJ2-5; weak D call: TRBD2 (5 bases). The germline V gene has CDR1 SGHNT and CDR2 YENEEA. Trimming took 6 bases from V and 5 from J, leaving 16 bases between them. This CDR3 is 14 amino acids long. The entire variable domain, with the rest obtained from reference TRBV11-3 and TRBJ2-5, is as follows: EAGVVQSPRYKIIEKKQPVAFWCNPISGHNTLYWYLQNLGQGPELLIRYENEEAVDDSQLPKDRFSAERLKGVDSTLKIQPAELGDSAVYLCASSRQHGMETQYFGPGTRLLVL.

In this sample, this clone turned up many times. This chain links TRBV15 with TRBJ1-2; D might be TRBD1 (5 bases). Per the germline V gene, CDR1 is LNHNV and CDR2 is YYDKDF (reference sequence). The CDR3 loop spans 13 amino acids. Trimming pared 4 bases from V and 2 bases from J, leaving 8 bases between. The CDR3 loop is CATSNGQNYGYTF. The DNA for the CDR3 is TGTGCCACCAGCAATGGACAAAACTATGGCTACACCTTC.

The chain carries TRBV2 and TRBJ1-5, with 7 nucleotides matching TRBD1. Germline-derived CDR1 and CDR2 are SNHLY and FYNNEI. CDR3 length equals 13 residues. Unmatched junction bases numbered 3, after V lost 6 bases and J lost 4 bases. CDR3: CASRLTGNQPQHF. CDR3 sequence (DNA): TGTGCCAGCAGGCTGACAGGGAATCAGCCCCAGCATTTT.

V is TRBV10-3 and J is TRBJ2-4, with D possibly TRBD1 on 5 matching bases. The CDR3 contains 16 residues. The ends were cut back, 6 bases at V and 1 base at J, with 16 bases in the middle. CDR1 and CDR2 from the germline V gene are ENHRY and SYGVKD. For the CDR3, the DNA is TGTGCCATCAGATCTGGGGCCCAAGGGGCCAAAAACATTCAGTACTTC. Translation gives CAIRSGAQGAKNIQYF.

The rearrangement joins TRBV28 to TRBJ2-1; 9 bases line up with TRBD1. The ends lost 1 base at V and 2 bases at J; junction bases unmatched: 3. This CDR3 has 16 amino acids. CDR1 MDHEN and CDR2 SYDVKM come from the germline V gene. The chain's CDR3 is CASSLLGTGPYNEQFF. The CDR3 nucleotides are TGTGCCAGCAGTTTATTGGGGACAGGGCCCTACAATGAGCAGTTCTTC.

This clone was detected once. The chain employs TRBV28 and TRBJ1-1; D is perhaps TRBD1 (6 bases). V lost 4 bases, J lost 4 bases, and 13 bases lay in between. There are 14 residues in the CDR3. In germline, CDR1 is MDHEN, CDR2 SYDVKM. Written as DNA, the CDR3 is TGTGCCAGCAGTTCCCCAGGGGACGGCACTGAAGCTTTCTTT. Translated: CASSSPGDGTEAFF.

The rearrangement joins TRBV9 to TRBJ2-7, with 9 bases lining up with TRBD1. J lost 4 bases, V lost 3 bases, and 17 bases had no gene match. This CDR3 spans 18 amino acids. CDR1 is SGDLS, CDR2 YYNGEE, per germline. The CDR3 loop reads CASSGGQGRYSDFYEQYF. CDR3 nucleotide sequence: TGTGCCAGCAGCGGGGGACAGGGCCGCTACAGCGACTTTTACGAGCAGTACTTC.

The chain couples TRBV24-1 to TRBJ1-1; 8 bases are shared with TRBD1. The CDR3 has 15 amino acids. Germline values: CDR1 KGHDR, CDR2 SFDVKD. V was clipped by 5 bases and J by 2 bases; unmatched bases: 6. CDR3 in DNA: TGTGCCACCAGTGCTGCCGACAGGGGTAACACTGAAGCTTTCTTT. This encodes CATSAADRGNTEAFF.

The rearrangement joins TRBV5-6 to TRBJ1-2; 10 bases agree with TRBD1. Germline CDR1 reads SGHDT; CDR2 reads YYEEEE. The CDR3 sequence is 14 residues long. The V and J ends lost 0 bases and 12 bases, in that order; junction bases with no gene match: 8. The CDR3 protein is CASSLGTGGTGNTF. The CDR3 DNA follows: TGTGCCAGCAGCTTGGGGACAGGGGGGACGGGAAACACCTTC.

J is TRBJ2-5 and V is TRBV5-1; tentative D call: TRBD2 (7 bases). Germline-derived CDR1 and CDR2 are SGHRS and YFSETQ. Trimming removed 3 bases from V and 5 bases from J, with 17 bases in between. The CDR3 extends over 15 amino acids. Here the CDR3 DNA reads TGCGCCAGCAGCTCATCAGGGGAGGGAAGCGAGACCCAGTACTTC. It translates to CASSSSGEGSETQYF.

This chain links TRBV7-9 with TRBJ1-4, with D possibly being TRBD1 (6 bases). The V gene's germline CDR1 is SEHNR and CDR2 FQNEAQ (reference sequence). The length of the CDR3 is 14 residues. The V gene lost 5 bases and the J gene lost 5 bases, with 12 bases spanning the gap. CDR3 loop: CASSPGQFNEKLFF. The CDR3 region has the DNA TGTGCCAGCAGCCCCGGACAGTTCAATGAAAAACTGTTTTTT. Based on the CDR3 plus reference TRBV7-9 and TRBJ1-4, the full variable domain is DTGVSQNPRHKITKRGQNVTFRCDPISEHNRLYWYRQTLGQGPEFLTYFQNEAQLEKSRLLSDRFSAERPKGSFSTLEIQRTEQGDSAMYLCASSPGQFNEKLFFGSGTQLSVL.

Here the CDR3 reads CSVTGFVAAENTGELFF. CDR3 in DNA: TGCAGCGTGACGGGGTTTGTGGCAGCCGAAAACACCGGGGAGCTGTTTTTT. This rearrangement joins TRBV29-1 to TRBJ2-2, with TRBD2 as a possible D gene (5 bases). Germline V gives CDR1 SQVTM, CDR2 ANQGSEA. The ends were cut back, 6 bases at V and 2 bases at J, with 22 bases in the middle. The CDR3 totals 17 residues.

In its sample, this clone was seen once. V gene TRBV19 combines with J gene TRBJ2-7; TRBD2 aligns across 7 bases. Germline loops: CDR1 LNHDA, CDR2 SQIVND (reference sequence). V was pared by 3 bases and J by 4 bases, with 6 bases of the junction left unmatched. This CDR3 has 14 amino acids. The CDR3 bases are TGTGCCAGTAGTATTAACGGCGGGAGTTACGAGCAGTACTTC. Protein sequence: CASSINGGSYEQYF. The full variable domain, rest sourced from reference TRBV19 and TRBJ2-7, is DGGITQSPKYLFRKEGQNVTLSCEQNLNHDAMYWYRQDPGQGLRLIYYSQIVNDFQKGDIAEGYSVSREKKESFPLTVTSAQKNPTAFYLCASSINGGSYEQYFGPGTRLTVT.

Only one count was recorded for this clone. The rearrangement joins TRBV6-6 to TRBJ2-1; a possible D gene is TRBD1 (6 bases). The ends were cut back, 6 bases at V and 6 bases at J, with 9 bases in the middle. CDR1 is MNHNY and CDR2 is SVGAGI in the germline V gene (reference sequence). This CDR3 contains 12 residues. The CDR3 DNA follows: TGTGCCAGCAGCAGGGGACGCAATGAGCAGTTCTTC. Translation: CASSRGRNEQFF.